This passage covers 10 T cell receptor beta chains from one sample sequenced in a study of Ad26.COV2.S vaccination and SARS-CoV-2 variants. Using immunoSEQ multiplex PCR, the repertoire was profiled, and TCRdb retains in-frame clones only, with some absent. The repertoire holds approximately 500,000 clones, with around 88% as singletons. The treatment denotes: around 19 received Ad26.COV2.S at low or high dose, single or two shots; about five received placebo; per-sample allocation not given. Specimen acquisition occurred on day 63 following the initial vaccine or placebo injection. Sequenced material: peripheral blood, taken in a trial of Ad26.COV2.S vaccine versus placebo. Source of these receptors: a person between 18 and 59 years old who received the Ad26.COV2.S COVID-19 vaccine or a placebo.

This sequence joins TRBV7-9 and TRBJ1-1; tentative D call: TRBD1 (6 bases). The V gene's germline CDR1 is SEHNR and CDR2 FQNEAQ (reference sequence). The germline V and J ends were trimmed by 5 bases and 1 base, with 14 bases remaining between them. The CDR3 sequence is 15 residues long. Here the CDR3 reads CASSRSQQGNTEAFF. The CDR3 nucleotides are TGTGCCAGCAGCCGATCCCAACAGGGGAACACTGAAGCTTTCTTT.

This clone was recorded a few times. CDR3 sequence reads: CASSPTWAGGEKLFF. For the CDR3, the DNA is TGTGCCAGCAGTCCCACTTGGGCAGGGGGGGAAAAACTGTTTTTT. The chain employs TRBV6-5 and TRBJ1-4; TRBD1 matches at 7 bases. CDR1 and CDR2 from the germline V gene are MNHEY and SVGAGI. The CDR3 covers 15 residues. V trimming: 5 bases; J trimming: 8 bases; junction bases outside the gene matches: 11.

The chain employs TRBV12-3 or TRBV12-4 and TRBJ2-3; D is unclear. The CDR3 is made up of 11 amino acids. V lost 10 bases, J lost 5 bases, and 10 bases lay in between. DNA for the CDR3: TGTGCCACCCAAAATCTAGATACGCAGTATTTT. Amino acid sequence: CATQNLDTQYF.

In nucleotides, the CDR3 is TGTGCCAGCAGTCCTCGGGACAGCAAACTCCTCCACTTT. Its protein product is CASSPRDSKLLHF. The chain combines TRBV27 with TRBJ1-6, with 7 nucleotides matching TRBD1. V shed 5 bases, J shed 15 bases, and the junction held 10 bases outside the gene matches. Germline CDR1 is MNHEY and CDR2 is SMNVEV (reference sequence). The CDR3 is 13 residues long.

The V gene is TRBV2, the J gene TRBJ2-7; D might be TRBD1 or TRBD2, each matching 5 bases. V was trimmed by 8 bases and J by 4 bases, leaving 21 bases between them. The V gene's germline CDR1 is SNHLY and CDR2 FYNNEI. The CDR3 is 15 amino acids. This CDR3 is CASFSVLLGEYEQYF. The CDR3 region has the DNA TGTGCCAGCTTCTCAGTTCTCCTGGGGGAATACGAGCAGTACTTC.

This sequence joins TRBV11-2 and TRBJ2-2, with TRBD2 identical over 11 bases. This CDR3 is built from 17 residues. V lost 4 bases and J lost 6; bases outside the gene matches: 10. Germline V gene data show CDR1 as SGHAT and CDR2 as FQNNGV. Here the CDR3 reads CASSSPGASGRPGELFF. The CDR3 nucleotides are TGTGCCAGCAGCTCCCCGGGCGCTAGCGGGAGGCCCGGGGAGCTGTTTTTT.

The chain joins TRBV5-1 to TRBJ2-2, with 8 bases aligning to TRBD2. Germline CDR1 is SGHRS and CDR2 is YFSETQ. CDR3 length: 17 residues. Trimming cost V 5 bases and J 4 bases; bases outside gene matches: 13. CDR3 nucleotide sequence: TGCGCCAGCAGTGTCGGCCTAGCGGGCCCATCCACCGGGGAGCTGTTTTTT. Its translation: CASSVGLAGPSTGELFF.

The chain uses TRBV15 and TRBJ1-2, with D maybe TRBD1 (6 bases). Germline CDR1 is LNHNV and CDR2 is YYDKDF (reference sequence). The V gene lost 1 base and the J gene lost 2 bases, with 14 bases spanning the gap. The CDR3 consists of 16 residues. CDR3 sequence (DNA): TGTGCCACCAGCAGAGTGGGACAAACAGTGAACTATGGCTACACCTTC. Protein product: CATSRVGQTVNYGYTF.

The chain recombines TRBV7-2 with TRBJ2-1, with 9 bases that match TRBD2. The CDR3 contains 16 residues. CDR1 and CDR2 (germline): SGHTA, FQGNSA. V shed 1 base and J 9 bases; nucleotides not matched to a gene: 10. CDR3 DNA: TGTGCCAGCAGCTTAGTCCCTAGCGGGAATGGAGCTGAGCAGTTCTTC. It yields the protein CASSLVPSGNGAEQFF.

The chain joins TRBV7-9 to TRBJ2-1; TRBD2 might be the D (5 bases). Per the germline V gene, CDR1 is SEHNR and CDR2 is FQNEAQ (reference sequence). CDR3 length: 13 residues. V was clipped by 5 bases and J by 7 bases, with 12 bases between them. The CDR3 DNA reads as TGTGCCAGCAGCCCCCCAACTAGAAATGAGCAGTTCTTC. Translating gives CASSPPTRNEQFF.